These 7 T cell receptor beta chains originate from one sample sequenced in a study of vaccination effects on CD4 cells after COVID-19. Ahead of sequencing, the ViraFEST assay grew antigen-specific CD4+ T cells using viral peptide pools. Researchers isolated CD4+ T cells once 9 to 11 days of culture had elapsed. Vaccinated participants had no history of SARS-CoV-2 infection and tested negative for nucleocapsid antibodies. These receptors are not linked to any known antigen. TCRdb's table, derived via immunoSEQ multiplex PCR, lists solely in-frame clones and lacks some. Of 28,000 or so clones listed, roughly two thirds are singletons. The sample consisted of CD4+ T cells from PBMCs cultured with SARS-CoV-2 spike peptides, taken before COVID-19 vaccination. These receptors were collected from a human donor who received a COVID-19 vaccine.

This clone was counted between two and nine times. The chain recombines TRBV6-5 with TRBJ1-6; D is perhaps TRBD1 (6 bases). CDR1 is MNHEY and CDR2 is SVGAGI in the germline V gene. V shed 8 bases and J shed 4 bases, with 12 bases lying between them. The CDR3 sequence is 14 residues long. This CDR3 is CASGRTGYNSPLHF. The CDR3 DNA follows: TGTGCCAGCGGTCGAACAGGGTATAATTCACCCCTCCACTTT.

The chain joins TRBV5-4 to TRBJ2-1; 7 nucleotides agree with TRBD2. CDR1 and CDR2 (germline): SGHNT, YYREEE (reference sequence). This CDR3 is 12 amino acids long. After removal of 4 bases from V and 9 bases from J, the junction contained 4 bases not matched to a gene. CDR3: CASSARLAEQFF. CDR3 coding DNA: TGTGCCAGCAGCGCCCGACTAGCTGAGCAGTTCTTC.

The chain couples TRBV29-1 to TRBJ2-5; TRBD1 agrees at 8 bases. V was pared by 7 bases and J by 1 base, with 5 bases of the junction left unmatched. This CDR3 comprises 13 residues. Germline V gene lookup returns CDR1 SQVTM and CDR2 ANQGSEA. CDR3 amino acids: CSARQGPQETQYF. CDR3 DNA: TGCAGCGCACGACAGGGGCCCCAAGAGACCCAGTACTTC.

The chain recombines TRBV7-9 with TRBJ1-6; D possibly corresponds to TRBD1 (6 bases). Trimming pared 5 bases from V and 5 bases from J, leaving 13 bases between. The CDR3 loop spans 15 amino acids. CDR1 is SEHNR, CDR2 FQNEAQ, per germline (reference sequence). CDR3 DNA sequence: TGTGCCAGCAGCCTAAGAGGACAGAATAATTCACCCCTCCACTTT. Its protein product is CASSLRGQNNSPLHF. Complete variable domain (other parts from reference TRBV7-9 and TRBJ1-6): DTGVSQNPRHKITKRGQNVTFRCDPISEHNRLYWYRQTLGQGPEFLTYFQNEAQLEKSRLLSDRFSAERPKGSFSTLEIQRTEQGDSAMYLCASSLRGQNNSPLHFGNGTRLTVT.

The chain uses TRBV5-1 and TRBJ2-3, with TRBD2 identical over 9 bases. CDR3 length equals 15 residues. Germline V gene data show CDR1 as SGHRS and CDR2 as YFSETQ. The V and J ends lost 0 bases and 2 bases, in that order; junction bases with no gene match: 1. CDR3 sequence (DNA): TGCGCCAGCAGCTTGGGCGGGAGGGTCACAGATACGCAGTATTTT. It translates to CASSLGGRVTDTQYF.

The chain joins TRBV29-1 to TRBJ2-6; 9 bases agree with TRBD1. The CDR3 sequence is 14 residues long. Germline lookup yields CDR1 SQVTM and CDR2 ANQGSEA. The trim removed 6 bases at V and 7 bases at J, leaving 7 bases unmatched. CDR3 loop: CSVPYRGHANVLTF. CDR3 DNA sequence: TGCAGCGTGCCCTACAGGGGGCACGCCAACGTCCTGACTTTC.

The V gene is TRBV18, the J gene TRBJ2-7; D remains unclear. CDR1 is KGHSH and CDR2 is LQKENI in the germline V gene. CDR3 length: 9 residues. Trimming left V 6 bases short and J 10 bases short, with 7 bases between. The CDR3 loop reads CASSPVQYF. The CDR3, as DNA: TGTGCCAGCTCCCCAGTCCAGTACTTC. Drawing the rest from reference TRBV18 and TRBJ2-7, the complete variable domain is NAGVMQNPRHLVRRRGQEARLRCSPMKGHSHVYWYRQLPEEGLKFMVYLQKENIIDESGMPKERFSAEFPKEGPSILRIQQVVRGDSAAYFCASSPVQYFGPGTRLTVT.